This entry features one T cell receptor (beta chain) sequence. The sample belongs to a study of T cell changes during pregnancy in multiple sclerosis. Data came from immunoSEQ multiplex PCR; TCRdb stores just in-frame clones and leaves some out. The repertoire holds about 120,000 clones, approximately 95% seen once, with approximately 5.8% in the top ten. Germline V gene sequence: CDR1 MNHEY, CDR2 SVGAGI. V lost 2 bases and J 7 bases, leaving 14 bases between the germline ends. CDR3 size: 14 residues. The TCR sequence derives from a female donor with multiple sclerosis, enrolled in a pregnancy study. The gene calls are TRBV6-5 and TRBJ1-2; TRBD1 is a possible D gene (6 bases). Specimen: peripheral blood, collected before pregnancy. The CDR3 nucleotides read TGTGCCAGCAGTTACGAACAGGGCAGGTCTGGCTACACCTTC. Amino acids: CASSYEQGRSGYTF.